Below are 12 T cell receptor beta chains sequenced from a single sample in a study of cytomegalovirus exposure and HLA in healthy donors. Profiling relied on immunoSEQ multiplex PCR, and the TCRdb table lists in-frame clones only, not all of them. The table includes under 150,000 clones, approximately 90% detected once. The sequenced material came from PBMCs. All receptors derive from a woman between 18 and 30 years old in good health and CMV-seronegative.

J is TRBJ2-2 and V is TRBV14, with a possible D match to TRBD1 (6 bases). Germline loops: CDR1 SGHDN, CDR2 FVKESK. Trimming removed 4 bases at V and 5 bases at J, with 17 bases between. The CDR3 has 16 residues. CDR3 sequence (DNA): TGTGCCAGCAGCCCCGTACAGGGAGTACGGACCGGGGAGCTGTTTTTT. Its protein product is CASSPVQGVRTGELFF.

V usage is TRBV4-1 and J usage is TRBJ2-7; TRBD2 matches 8 bases. V was pared by 4 bases and J by 3 bases, with 2 bases of the junction left unmatched. Germline V gene sequence: CDR1 MGHRA, CDR2 YSYEKL. This CDR3 is 13 amino acids long. As DNA, the CDR3 is TGCGCCAGCAGCCTGAGCGGGGGCTACGAGCAGTACTTC. It is translated as CASSLSGGYEQYF.

The chain has TRBV4-3 and TRBJ2-3; 7 positions match TRBD1. Trimming took 3 bases from V and 5 from J; bases not matched to a gene: 14. From germline, CDR1 is LGHNA and CDR2 YSLEER. The CDR3 is made up of 17 amino acids. The CDR3, as DNA: TGCGCCAGCAGCCAGTCACCGTCCATAACAGGGGAAGATACGCAGTATTTT. This translates into CASSQSPSITGEDTQYF.

This sequence joins TRBV27 and TRBJ2-1, with TRBD2 identical over 13 bases. V gave up 5 bases and J gave up 4 bases; unmatched junction bases: 8. Germline-derived CDR1 and CDR2 are MNHEY and SMNVEV (reference sequence). The CDR3 is 17 amino acids. CDR3 bases: TGTGCCAGCAGTCCCACTCGACTAGCGGGAGGATACAATGAGCAGTTCTTC. The encoded protein is CASSPTRLAGGYNEQFF.

The chain recombines TRBV27 with TRBJ2-5, with D tentatively TRBD1 (6 bases). The CDR3 has 16 residues. Trimming removed 0 bases from V and 6 bases from J, with 17 bases in between. Germline assignment: CDR1 MNHEY and CDR2 SMNVEV (reference sequence). This CDR3 is CASSLSPLKGVKTQYF. DNA of the CDR3: TGTGCCAGCAGTTTATCCCCACTGAAGGGGGTGAAGACCCAGTACTTC.

A few counts support this clone. The chain uses TRBV7-9 and TRBJ2-1, with D maybe TRBD2 (6 bases). The germline V gene encodes CDR1 SEHNR and CDR2 FQNEAQ (reference sequence). Trimming shortened V by 1 base and J by 3 bases, and 13 bases separated the two germline ends. The CDR3 loop spans 16 amino acids. CDR3 sequence: CASSLEEPRDYNEQFF. For the CDR3, the DNA is TGTGCCAGCAGCTTAGAGGAGCCGCGGGACTACAATGAGCAGTTCTTC.

The rearrangement uses TRBV27 and TRBJ2-7; possibly TRBD1 for D (5 bases). The CDR3 is made up of 15 amino acids. The V end was cut by 6 bases, the J end by 1 base, with 16 bases between. CDR1 and CDR2 (germline): MNHEY, SMNVEV (reference sequence). DNA of the CDR3: TGTGCCAGCAGAGCTCCCAGGGTTGGGTCCTACGAGCAGTACTTC. It translates to CASRAPRVGSYEQYF.

The J gene is TRBJ1-1, the V gene TRBV6-5; D is possibly TRBD1 (5 bases). There are 13 residues in the CDR3. Trimming left V 6 bases short and J 0 bases short, with 8 bases between. The germline V gene encodes CDR1 MNHEY and CDR2 SVGAGI. The CDR3, as DNA: TGTGCCAGCAGACAGGCTGTGAACACTGAAGCTTTCTTT. This sequence encodes CASRQAVNTEAFF.

Comment on this clone: Other nucleotide sequences from this sample produce the same CDR3. As DNA, the CDR3 is TGTGCCAGCAGCTTGTACGGCGGTACCGAAGCTTTCTTT. It is translated as CASSLYGGTEAFF. This chain uses TRBV27 with TRBJ1-1; D uncertain. Germline assignment: CDR1 MNHEY and CDR2 SMNVEV (reference sequence). The V end lost 6 bases, the J end lost 8 bases, and 16 bases lay between the germline ends. This CDR3 is built from 13 residues.

This chain connects TRBV2 to TRBJ2-5; 10 positions agree with TRBD2. The trim removed 2 bases at V and 3 bases at J, leaving 3 bases unmatched. This CDR3 has 15 residues. The germline V gene encodes CDR1 SNHLY and CDR2 FYNNEI. The CDR3 bases are TGTGCCAGCAGTGAAATAACTAGCGGGAAAGAGACCCAGTACTTC. The encoded protein is CASSEITSGKETQYF.

This clone appeared once. This rearrangement joins TRBV7-9 to TRBJ1-2; a possible D gene is TRBD1 (5 bases). V lost 10 bases to trimming and J lost 0 bases, with 12 bases between them. CDR3 length: 13 amino acids. Germline loops: CDR1 SEHNR, CDR2 FQNEAQ (reference sequence). CDR3 nucleotide sequence: TGTGCCACCAAGACAGTTTCTAACTATGGCTACACCTTC. This encodes CATKTVSNYGYTF.

The V and J genes are TRBV2 and TRBJ1-3; D remains unclear. The germline V and J ends were trimmed by 7 bases and 0 bases, with 7 bases remaining between them. This CDR3 is built from 13 residues. The germline CDR1 and CDR2 sequences are SNHLY and FYNNEI. CDR3: CASTMSSGNTIYF. The CDR3 DNA follows: TGTGCCAGCACCATGAGCTCTGGAAACACCATATATTTT. The entire variable domain, with the rest obtained from reference TRBV2 and TRBJ1-3, is as follows: EPEVTQTPSHQVTQMGQEVILRCVPISNHLYFYWYRQILGQKVEFLVSFYNNEISEKSEIFDDQFSVERPDGSNFTLKIRSTKLEDSAMYFCASTMSSGNTIYFGEGSWLTVV.